The 15 T cell receptor beta chains below come from one sample, sequenced in a study of control samples from healthy donors and cancer patients. Profiling relied on immunoSEQ multiplex PCR, and the TCRdb table lists in-frame clones only, not all of them. The sample holds fewer than 200,000 clones, roughly 94% seen once. Sequencing input: PBMCs. The receptors shown here come from a man in his 60s with colorectal cancer.

In its sample, this clone was seen a few times. The J gene is TRBJ1-1, the V gene TRBV5-1; D is perhaps TRBD1 (5 bases). V was clipped by 4 bases and J by 4 bases, with 5 bases between them. Germline V gene data show CDR1 as SGHRS and CDR2 as YFSETQ. This CDR3 comprises 11 residues. This CDR3 is CASSQGTEAFF. The CDR3 DNA is TGCGCCAGCAGCCAGGGCACTGAAGCTTTCTTT. Complete variable domain (other parts from reference TRBV5-1 and TRBJ1-1): KAGVTQTPRYLIKTRGQQVTLSCSPISGHRSVSWYQQTPGQGLQFLFEYFSETQRNKGNFPGRFSGRQFSNSRSEMNVSTLELGDSALYLCASSQGTEAFFGQGTRLTVV.

The CDR3 nucleotides are TGTGCCAGCAGCCTTCGACAGGGCGGGAACTATGGCTACACCTTC. Amino acids: CASSLRQGGNYGYTF. The rearrangement joins TRBV5-8 to TRBJ1-2; 7 bases match TRBD1. CDR1 is SGHTS, CDR2 YDEGEE, per germline. The V and J ends lost 4 bases and 2 bases, in that order; junction bases with no gene match: 8. CDR3 length: 15 amino acids. The whole variable domain, remainder taken from reference TRBV5-8 and TRBJ1-2, is EAGVTQSPTHLIKTRGQQATLRCSPISGHTSVYWYQQALGLGLQFLLWYDEGEERNRGNFPPRFSGRQFPNYSSELNVNALELEDSALYLCASSLRQGGNYGYTFGSGTRLTVV.

The CDR3 region has the DNA TGTGCCAGCAGCAATACAAACCCCAGCTCCTATAATTCACCCCTCCACTTT. The encoded protein is CASSNTNPSSYNSPLHF. The rearrangement joins TRBV9 to TRBJ1-6; D is unclear. The CDR3 is 17 residues long. The germline V gene encodes CDR1 SGDLS and CDR2 YYNGEE. Trimming shortened V by 4 bases and J by 0 bases, and 14 bases separated the two germline ends.

The chain carries TRBV2 and TRBJ2-7; 7 bases map to TRBD2. This CDR3 spans 11 amino acids. The germline gives CDR1 SNHLY, CDR2 FYNNEI. V was pared by 9 bases and J by 3 bases, with 2 bases of the junction left unmatched. This CDR3 is CASTSDYEQYF. In nucleotides, the CDR3 is TGTGCCAGTACTAGCGACTACGAGCAGTACTTC.

Note on this clone: This sample includes further DNA sequences coding for the same CDR3. The chain has TRBV6-1 and TRBJ1-3; no firm D call. Germline CDR1 is MNHNS and CDR2 is SASEGT. The CDR3 has 14 residues. Trimming shortened V by 3 bases and J by 7 bases, and 13 bases separated the two germline ends. The CDR3 DNA is TGTGCCAGCAGTGAGGCTGGGGATTGGAACACCATATATTTT. Its protein product is CASSEAGDWNTIYF.

The chain combines TRBV9 with TRBJ1-2; 7 bases align to TRBD1. This CDR3 comprises 16 residues. Trimming removed 2 bases from V and 10 bases from J; junction bases left unmatched: 17. Germline V gene data show CDR1 as SGDLS and CDR2 as YYNGEE. CDR3 DNA: TGTGCCAGCAGCGTCCACTATTGGGGACAGAGCCAGGTCTACACCTTC. Translation gives CASSVHYWGQSQVYTF.

The rearrangement uses TRBV2 and TRBJ2-3, with D perhaps TRBD2 (5 bases). CDR1 is SNHLY and CDR2 is FYNNEI in the germline V gene. Trimming left V 9 bases short and J 3 bases short, with 13 bases between. This CDR3 spans 13 amino acids. The CDR3 loop is CASMTTFTDTQYF. CDR3 DNA sequence: TGTGCCAGTATGACTACGTTTACAGATACGCAGTATTTT.

The CDR3 loop reads CASSFGRDNEQFF. The DNA for the CDR3 is TGTGCCAGCAGCTTTGGCCGGGACAATGAGCAGTTCTTC. V is TRBV7-2 and J is TRBJ2-1; no definite D call. V was pared by 3 bases and J by 5 bases, with 8 bases between. The germline CDR1 and CDR2 sequences are SGHTA and FQGNSA. This CDR3 spans 13 amino acids.

The genes are TRBV5-4 and TRBJ2-2; tentatively, D is TRBD1 (6 bases). The length of the CDR3 is 15 residues. Trimming cost V 1 base and J 2 bases, with 9 bases left between them. Looked up from germline, CDR1 is SGHNT and CDR2 is YYREEE (reference sequence). CDR3 sequence (DNA): TGTGCCAGCAGCTTGAAACAGGGAAACACCGGGGAGCTGTTTTTT. Translated: CASSLKQGNTGELFF.

V usage is TRBV9 and J usage is TRBJ1-3; D unclear. The V end lost 4 bases, the J end lost 0 bases, and 14 bases lay between the germline ends. This CDR3 has 16 amino acids. Germline V gene lookup returns CDR1 SGDLS and CDR2 YYNGEE. This CDR3 reads CASSPTQPASGNTIYF. The CDR3 DNA sequence: TGTGCCAGCAGCCCCACCCAACCAGCCTCTGGAAACACCATATATTTT.

The V call is TRBV18, the J call TRBJ2-7; no definite D call. The V gene lost 8 bases and the J gene lost 5 bases, with 19 bases spanning the gap. Germline assignment: CDR1 KGHSH and CDR2 LQKENI. The CDR3 is 14 residues long. This CDR3 is CASTPPTRGDEQYF. Written as DNA, the CDR3 is TGTGCCAGCACTCCTCCGACCCGTGGGGACGAGCAGTACTTC.

The chain couples TRBV9 to TRBJ2-5; the D gene is possibly TRBD1 (6 bases). CDR3 size: 14 residues. Germline CDR1 is SGDLS and CDR2 is YYNGEE. Deletions cut 0 bases from V and 7 bases from J, with 13 bases between. CDR3 in amino acids: CASSVADSGSTQYF. The DNA of the CDR3 is TGTGCCAGCAGCGTAGCGGACAGTGGGTCGACCCAGTACTTC.

V gene TRBV28 combines with J gene TRBJ1-5, with 8 bases aligning to TRBD1. The CDR3 runs to 13 residues. J gave up 5 bases and V 7 bases, and 4 bases lay outside the gene matches. In germline, CDR1 is MDHEN, CDR2 SYDVKM. CDR3 DNA sequence: TGTGCCAGCACCAACAGGGGGTATCAGCCCCAGCATTTT. It encodes CASTNRGYQPQHF. The variable domain in full, completed from reference TRBV28 and TRBJ1-5, reads DVKVTQSSRYLVKRTGEKVFLECVQDMDHENMFWYRQDPGLGLRLIYFSYDVKMKEKGDIPEGYSVSREKKERFSLILESASTNQTSMYLCASTNRGYQPQHFGDGTRLSIL.

The chain has TRBV5-1 and TRBJ2-7, with TRBD1 matching over 11 bases. There are 14 residues in the CDR3. The germline CDR1 and CDR2 sequences are SGHRS and YFSETQ. V lost 2 bases, J lost 6 bases, and 4 bases stayed unmatched. CDR3: CASSFSGTGGEQYF. CDR3 sequence (DNA): TGCGCCAGCAGCTTCTCCGGGACAGGGGGCGAGCAGTACTTC. Full variable domain (remainder filled in from reference TRBV5-1 and TRBJ2-7): KAGVTQTPRYLIKTRGQQVTLSCSPISGHRSVSWYQQTPGQGLQFLFEYFSETQRNKGNFPGRFSGRQFSNSRSEMNVSTLELGDSALYLCASSFSGTGGEQYFGPGTRLTVT.

V usage is TRBV27 and J usage is TRBJ1-4, with D tentatively TRBD1 (6 bases). Germline loops: CDR1 MNHEY, CDR2 SMNVEV (reference sequence). Trimming shortened V by 0 bases and J by 11 bases, and 16 bases separated the two germline ends. This CDR3 has 15 residues. The CDR3 protein is CASSLSGGVRSKLFF. DNA for the CDR3: TGTGCCAGCAGTTTATCGGGGGGCGTTAGAAGTAAACTGTTTTTT.